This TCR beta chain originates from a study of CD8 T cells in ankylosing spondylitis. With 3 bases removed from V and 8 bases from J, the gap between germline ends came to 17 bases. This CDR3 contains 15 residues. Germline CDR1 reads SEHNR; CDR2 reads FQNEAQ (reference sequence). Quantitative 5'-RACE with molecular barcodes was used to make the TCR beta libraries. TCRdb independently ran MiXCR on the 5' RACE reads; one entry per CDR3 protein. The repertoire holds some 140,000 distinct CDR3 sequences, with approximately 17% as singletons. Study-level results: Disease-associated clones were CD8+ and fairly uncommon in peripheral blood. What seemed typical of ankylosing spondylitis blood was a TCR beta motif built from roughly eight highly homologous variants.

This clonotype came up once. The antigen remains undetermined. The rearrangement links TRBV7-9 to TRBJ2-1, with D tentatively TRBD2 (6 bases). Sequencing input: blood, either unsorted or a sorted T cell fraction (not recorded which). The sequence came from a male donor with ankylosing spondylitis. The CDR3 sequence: CASSFSGSVGDEQFF. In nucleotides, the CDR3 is TGTGCCAGCAGCTTTTCCGGGAGTGTCGGTGATGAGCAGTTCTTC.